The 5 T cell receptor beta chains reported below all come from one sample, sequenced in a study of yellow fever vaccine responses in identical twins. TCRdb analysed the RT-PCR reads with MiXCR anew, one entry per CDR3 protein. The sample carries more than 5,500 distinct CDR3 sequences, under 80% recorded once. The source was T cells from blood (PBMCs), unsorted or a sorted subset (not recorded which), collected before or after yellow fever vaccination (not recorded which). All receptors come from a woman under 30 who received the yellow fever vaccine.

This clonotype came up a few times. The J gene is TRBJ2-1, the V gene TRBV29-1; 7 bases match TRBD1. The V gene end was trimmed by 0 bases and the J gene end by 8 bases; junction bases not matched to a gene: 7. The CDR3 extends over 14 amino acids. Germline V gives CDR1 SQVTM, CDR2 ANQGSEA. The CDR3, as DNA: TGCAGCGTTGAAGATCGAGGACAGGTGGATGAGCAGTTCTTC. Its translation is CSVEDRGQVDEQFF.

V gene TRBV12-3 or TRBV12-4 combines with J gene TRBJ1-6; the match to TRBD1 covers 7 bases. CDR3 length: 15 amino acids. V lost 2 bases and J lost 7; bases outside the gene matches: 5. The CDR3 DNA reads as TGTGCCAGCAGTTTAACAGGGGAGAGGAATTCACCCCTCCACTTT. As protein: CASSLTGERNSPLHF.

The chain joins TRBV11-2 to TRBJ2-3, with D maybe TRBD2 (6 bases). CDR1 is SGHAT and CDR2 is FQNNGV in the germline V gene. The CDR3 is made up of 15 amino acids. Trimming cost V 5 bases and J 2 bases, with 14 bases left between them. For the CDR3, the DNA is TGTGCCAGCAGCCCGGGAGAAACGTTCACAGATACGCAGTATTTT. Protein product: CASSPGETFTDTQYF.

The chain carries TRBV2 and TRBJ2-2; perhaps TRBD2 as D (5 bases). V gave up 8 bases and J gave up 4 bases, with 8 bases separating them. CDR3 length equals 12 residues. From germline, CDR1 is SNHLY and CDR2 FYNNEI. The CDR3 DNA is TGTGCCAGCTTAGCGCTCACCGGGGAGCTGTTTTTT. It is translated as CASLALTGELFF.

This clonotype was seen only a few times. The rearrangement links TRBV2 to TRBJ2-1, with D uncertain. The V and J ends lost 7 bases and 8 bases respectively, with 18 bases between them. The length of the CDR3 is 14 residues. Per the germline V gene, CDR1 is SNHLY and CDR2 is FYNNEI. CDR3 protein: CASIPVSLRHEQFF. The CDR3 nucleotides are TGTGCCAGCATTCCGGTGTCCCTTCGTCATGAGCAGTTCTTC. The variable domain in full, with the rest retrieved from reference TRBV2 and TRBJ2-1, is EPEVTQTPSHQVTQMGQEVILRCVPISNHLYFYWYRQILGQKVEFLVSFYNNEISEKSEIFDDQFSVERPDGSNFTLKIRSTKLEDSAMYFCASIPVSLRHEQFFGPGTRLTVL.